This T cell receptor beta chain emerged from a study of blood T cell repertoires in COVID-19. Overall study: Samples of COVID-19 (acute and convalescent) were obtained from the United States, Italy and Spain. The analysed material was cDNA or gDNA that came from T cells, B-cell-depleted T cells, or PBMCs.

Notes on this clone: This sample also contains other DNA sequences that code for the same CDR3.

With 3 bases clipped from V and 7 bases from J, the junction kept 5 bases outside the gene matches. Germline V gene data show CDR1 as LGHDT and CDR2 as YNNKEL (reference sequence). The CDR3 length is 14 residues. Membership in each cohort depended on participant-reported clinical history. In Cohort 3, a recovered donor had either two negative PCRs, clearance, or symptom resolution. This table comes from immunoSEQ multiplex PCR, and its TCRdb copy is limited to in-frame clones, with some not included. This sample carries about 230,000 clones, about 85% of them seen once, and the ten largest clones take about 10%.

The TCR was taken from a man between 25 and 39 years old who had recovered from COVID-19. The chain has TRBV3-1 (or the pseudogene TRBV3-2) and TRBJ1-5; TRBD1 matches 8 bases. The sequenced material came from PBMCs or T cells enriched from blood (not recorded which). The CDR3 loop reads CASSQGTGVQPQHF. As DNA, the CDR3 is TGTGCCAGCAGCCAGGGGACAGGTGTACAGCCCCAGCATTTT.